The 19 T cell receptor beta chains reported below all come from one sample, sequenced in a study of T cells in localized non-small cell lung cancer. Clones were read by immunoSEQ multiplex PCR, and TCRdb kept only the in-frame ones, dropping some. The sample carries about 24,000 clones, approximately 84% recorded once. Sequencing was performed on peripheral blood, taken before any cancer treatment. The receptors shown here come from a male donor older than 55 with stage II squamous cell lung carcinoma.

This clone was counted a single time. The chain couples TRBV7-9 to TRBJ1-2; D call uncertain. CDR3 length: 13 residues. The V gene's germline CDR1 is SEHNR and CDR2 FQNEAQ (reference sequence). V lost 1 base and J 4 bases, leaving 7 bases between the germline ends. This chain's CDR3 is CASSLGGSYGYTF. The CDR3 bases are TGTGCCAGCAGCTTAGGAGGCAGCTATGGCTACACCTTC.

The V and J genes are TRBV7-8 and TRBJ1-4; the D is unclear. This CDR3 contains 11 residues. Germline assignment: CDR1 SGHVS and CDR2 FQNEAQ. Trimming removed 6 bases from V and 11 bases from J, with 10 bases in between. The CDR3 nucleotides are TGTGCCAGCAGTTCTACCGGGAAACTGTTTTTT. Encoded protein: CASSSTGKLFF. Supplemented by reference TRBV7-8 and TRBJ1-4, the full variable domain reads GAGVSQSPRYKVAKRGQDVALRCDPISGHVSLFWYQQALGQGPEFLTYFQNEAQLDKSGLPSDRFFAERPEGSVSTLKIQRTQQEDSAVYLCASSSTGKLFFGSGTQLSVL.

The chain is built from TRBV9 and TRBJ1-1, with D hard to call. The CDR3 length is 14 residues. V was cut by 0 bases and J by 5 bases, with 11 bases left in between. Germline V CDR1 and CDR2: SGDLS, YYNGEE. CDR3 nucleotide sequence: TGTGCCAGCAGCGTAGCAATGACCGTAACTGAAGCTTTCTTT. It translates to CASSVAMTVTEAFF.

A single count supports this clone. The rearrangement joins TRBV7-2 to TRBJ2-5; D gene ambiguous. The CDR3 is 16 amino acids. Looked up from germline, CDR1 is SGHTA and CDR2 is FQGNSA. V lost 3 bases, J lost 1 base, and 15 bases lay in between. The CDR3 loop reads CASSLGGAALQETQYF. The DNA of the CDR3 is TGTGCCAGCAGCTTGGGTGGCGCGGCGCTCCAAGAGACCCAGTACTTC.

Here the CDR3 reads CASSQRDRVAQPQHF. Here the CDR3 DNA reads TGTGCCAGCAGCCAACGGGACAGGGTGGCTCAGCCCCAGCATTTT. The V gene is TRBV5-8, the J gene TRBJ1-5, with TRBD1 matching over 9 bases. CDR1 is SGHTS and CDR2 is YDEGEE in the germline V gene. V was clipped by 4 bases and J by 6 bases; unmatched bases: 8. This CDR3 is built from 15 residues.

The chain couples TRBV7-9 to TRBJ1-1; the D is unclear. The CDR3 has 14 amino acids. V was shortened by 1 base and J by 4 bases, with 10 bases between the two germline ends. In germline, CDR1 is SEHNR, CDR2 FQNEAQ (reference sequence). The CDR3 region is CASSLEAGLTEAFF. The CDR3 nucleotides are TGTGCCAGCAGCTTAGAGGCCGGCCTCACTGAAGCTTTCTTT.

This chain joins TRBV25-1 and TRBJ1-1; D is unresolved. Germline loops: CDR1 MGHDK, CDR2 SYGVNS. This CDR3 comprises 12 residues. Trimming took 8 bases from V and 6 from J, leaving 13 bases between them. CDR3 DNA sequence: TGTGCCAGCGCCCTCTATTCGTCTGAAGCTTTCTTT. As protein: CASALYSSEAFF.

The chain couples TRBV7-8 to TRBJ1-2; D is possibly TRBD1 (6 bases). V lost 3 bases to trimming and J lost 7 bases, with 24 bases between them. The CDR3 covers 17 residues. From germline, CDR1 is SGHVS and CDR2 FQNEAQ. Here the CDR3 reads CASSFSDRLSYGAGYTF. In DNA, the CDR3 is TGTGCCAGCAGCTTCAGTGACAGGCTGAGTTATGGGGCTGGCTACACCTTC.

This rearrangement joins TRBV18 to TRBJ2-7; possible D gene TRBD1, 6 bases. Germline CDR1 and CDR2: KGHSH and LQKENI. The CDR3 consists of 13 residues. The germline V and J ends were trimmed by 3 bases and 5 bases, with 11 bases remaining between them. The CDR3 nucleotides are TGTGCCAGCTCACCCCGACAGGACCACGAGCAGTACTTC. It specifies CASSPRQDHEQYF.

This clone turned up a few times. This rearrangement joins TRBV6-5 to TRBJ1-1; TRBD1 might be the D (5 bases). The CDR3 is 15 amino acids. V lost 7 bases to trimming and J lost 4 bases, with 19 bases between them. Germline V gene data show CDR1 as MNHEY and CDR2 as SVGAGI. CDR3 DNA sequence: TGTGCCAGCACCCGTTCCGGGACGGTGATCACTGAAGCTTTCTTT. It is translated as CASTRSGTVITEAFF.

The chain links TRBV19 to TRBJ2-5; no clear D gene. The CDR3 is made up of 12 amino acids. Germline V gene lookup returns CDR1 LNHDA and CDR2 SQIVND (reference sequence). Trimming removed 3 bases from V and 4 bases from J, with 6 bases in between. The DNA for the CDR3 is TGTGCCAGTAGTATGATGCGAGAGACCCAGTACTTC. Protein: CASSMMRETQYF.

This chain uses TRBV11-3 with TRBJ1-1; D gene unclear. V lost 1 base, J lost 4 bases, and 7 bases lay in between. CDR3 size: 13 residues. In germline, CDR1 is SGHNT, CDR2 YENEEA. The CDR3 loop is CASSLAFSTEAFF. For the CDR3, the DNA is TGTGCCAGCAGCTTAGCTTTCTCCACTGAAGCTTTCTTT. The complete variable domain, with remaining parts taken from reference TRBV11-3 and TRBJ1-1, reads EAGVVQSPRYKIIEKKQPVAFWCNPISGHNTLYWYLQNLGQGPELLIRYENEEAVDDSQLPKDRFSAERLKGVDSTLKIQPAELGDSAVYLCASSLAFSTEAFFGQGTRLTVV.

This chain links TRBV4-2 with TRBJ1-2; 8 nucleotides line up with TRBD1. This CDR3 spans 16 amino acids. The germline gives CDR1 LGHNA, CDR2 YNFKEQ. The J segment lost 4 bases and the V segment lost 1 base, leaving 8 bases of the junction unmatched. CDR3 DNA: TGTGCCAGCAGCCAAGGCGTCACAGGGGGTATCTATGGCTACACCTTC. This gives the protein CASSQGVTGGIYGYTF.

The V gene is TRBV19, the J gene TRBJ2-6; D is ambiguous. The ends were cut back, 0 bases at V and 0 bases at J, with 9 bases in the middle. CDR1 is LNHDA, CDR2 SQIVND, per germline (reference sequence). This CDR3 region has 17 residues. The CDR3 loop reads CASSIDGPSSGANVLTF. CDR3 nucleotide sequence: TGTGCCAGTAGTATAGACGGGCCGAGCTCTGGGGCCAACGTCCTGACTTTC.

The chain couples TRBV5-1 to TRBJ2-3; tentatively, D is TRBD1 (5 bases). The CDR3 loop spans 16 amino acids. Trimming removed 2 bases at V and 0 bases at J, with 13 bases between. CDR1 SGHRS and CDR2 YFSETQ come from the germline V gene. In DNA, the CDR3 is TGCGCCAGCAGCTTAAAAAAGTCAGGGAGCACAGATACGCAGTATTTT. Protein sequence: CASSLKKSGSTDTQYF.

The chain combines TRBV12-5 with TRBJ2-3; D remains ambiguous. Looked up from germline, CDR1 is LGHNT and CDR2 is FRNRAP. The CDR3 has 13 residues. The V end was cut by 5 bases, the J end by 5 bases, with 11 bases between. This CDR3 is CASGPRDIDTQYF. The CDR3 nucleotides read TGTGCTAGTGGTCCACGAGATATAGATACGCAGTATTTT.

The chain carries TRBV6-1 and TRBJ1-5, with a weak D call TRBD1 (5 bases). The germline V gene has CDR1 MNHNS and CDR2 SASEGT. V was trimmed by 8 bases and J by 1 base, leaving 12 bases between them. This CDR3 region has 14 residues. CDR3 amino acids: CASGRVGSNQPQHF. The CDR3 bases are TGTGCCAGCGGCAGGGTAGGGAGCAATCAGCCCCAGCATTTT.

The rearrangement links TRBV7-9 to TRBJ2-3, with 7 bases that match TRBD2. The junction had 8 bases not matched to a gene; V was cut back by 6 bases and J by 2 bases. This CDR3 has 15 amino acids. CDR1 is SEHNR and CDR2 is FQNEAQ in the germline V gene (reference sequence). The CDR3 region is CASSQVRGYTDTQYF. CDR3 sequence (DNA): TGTGCCAGCAGTCAAGTGCGGGGGTACACAGATACGCAGTATTTT.

V gene TRBV30 combines with J gene TRBJ2-7; 8 bases agree with TRBD1. The V gene end was trimmed by 3 bases and the J gene end by 2 bases; junction bases not matched to a gene: 6. The CDR3 totals 14 residues. Germline lookup yields CDR1 GTSNPN and CDR2 SVGIG (reference sequence). The chain's CDR3 is CAWRSPGGAYEQYF. CDR3 DNA: TGTGCCTGGAGGAGCCCAGGGGGCGCCTACGAGCAGTACTTC.